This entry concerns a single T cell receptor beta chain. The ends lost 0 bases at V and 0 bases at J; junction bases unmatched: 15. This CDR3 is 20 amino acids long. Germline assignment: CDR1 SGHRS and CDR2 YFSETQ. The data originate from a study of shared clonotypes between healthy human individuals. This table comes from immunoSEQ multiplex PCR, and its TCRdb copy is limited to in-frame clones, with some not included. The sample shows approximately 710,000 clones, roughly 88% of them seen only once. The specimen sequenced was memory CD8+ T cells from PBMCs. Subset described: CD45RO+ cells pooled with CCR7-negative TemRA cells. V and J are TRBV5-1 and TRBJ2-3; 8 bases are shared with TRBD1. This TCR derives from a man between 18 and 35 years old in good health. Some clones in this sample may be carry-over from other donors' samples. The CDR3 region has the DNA TGCGCCAGCAGCTTGGCCAATCAGGGGGCCTCAGCTTCTAGCACAGATACGCAGTATTTT. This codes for CASSLANQGASASSTDTQYF.